The present TCR beta chain was sequenced within a study of vaccination and CD4 T cells after COVID-19. Comments on this clonotype: Its antigen is currently unknown.

Treatment reported: approximately 9-day PBMC culture with coronavirus spike peptide pools or control peptides (ViraFEST assay). Using peptide pools, antigen-specific T cells were expanded in ViraFEST before TCRs were sequenced. The authors replaced half the medium with fresh IL-2 medium on days 3 and 7. Sequenced with the Oncomine TCR Beta short-read assay was DNA taken from cultured CD4+ T cells. TCRdb reprocessed the PCR reads with MiXCR, giving one entry per CDR3 protein. The top ten clones hold roughly 7.5% of a sample with about 20,000 distinct CDR3 sequences, more than 20% of them seen once. The CDR3 consists of 15 residues. J lost 4 bases, V lost 9 bases, and 11 bases had no gene match. The germline V gene has CDR1 SGHNT and CDR2 YYREEE (reference sequence). Study-level findings and limits: The median count of SARS-CoV-2-reactive clonotypes rose from about 20 to 38, not significantly. Detection of a median about 86% of reactive clones in convalescent patients was confined to the period after vaccination.

The rearrangement uses TRBV5-4 and TRBJ2-1; 9 positions match TRBD2. The sample consisted of cultured CD4+ T cells from blood. This sequence was found in a human donor with COVID-19. CDR3 amino acids: CATFTASGDYNEQFF. CDR3 nucleotide sequence: TGTGCCACTTTCACGGCTAGCGGGGATTACAATGAGCAGTTCTTC.